The 6 T cell receptor beta chains in this list originate from one sample, sequenced in a study of T cells in localized non-small cell lung cancer. Here immunoSEQ multiplex PCR was the method, and the copy in TCRdb shows in-frame clones only, minus some. This sample has a few thousand clones; 28% occur once, and the top ten carry over 8%. The starting material was lung tumor tissue, obtained before any cancer treatment. These receptors were collected from a female donor of 60 years or more with stage I lung adenocarcinoma.

This clone occurred a few times. The chain joins TRBV11-3 to TRBJ2-3; maybe TRBD2 (5 bases). Trimming shortened V by 0 bases and J by 1 base, and 11 bases separated the two germline ends. The CDR3 extends over 16 amino acids. Germline CDR1 reads SGHNT; CDR2 reads YENEEA. This chain's CDR3 is CASSLDPGSGTDTQYF. CDR3 bases: TGTGCCAGCAGCTTAGATCCGGGTAGCGGCACAGATACGCAGTATTTT.

This sequence joins TRBV15 and TRBJ2-5; the D gene is possibly TRBD2 (5 bases). This CDR3 contains 14 residues. With 2 bases removed from V and 3 bases from J, the gap between germline ends came to 10 bases. CDR1 LNHNV and CDR2 YYDKDF come from the germline V gene (reference sequence). The CDR3 DNA is TGTGCCACCAGCAGAACCCGGGGAAAAGAGACCCAGTACTTC. Its protein is CATSRTRGKETQYF.

This clone has just a few counts. This chain links TRBV6-8 with TRBJ1-4; D remains ambiguous. Looked up from germline, CDR1 is MNHGY and CDR2 is SAAAGT. The CDR3 is made up of 15 amino acids. Trimming left V 0 bases short and J 8 bases short, with 13 bases between. The CDR3 reads CASSYSYGSQEKLFF. The CDR3 bases are TGTGCCAGCAGTTACTCCTATGGGAGCCAGGAAAAACTGTTTTTT.

The V call is TRBV19, the J call TRBJ1-4; 10 bases match TRBD1. V lost 6 bases, J lost 4 bases, and 5 bases stayed unmatched. The germline CDR1 and CDR2 sequences are LNHDA and SQIVND (reference sequence). The CDR3 length is 15 residues. The CDR3 protein is CASRTGGPDNEKLFF. CDR3 nucleotides: TGTGCCAGTAGGACAGGGGGCCCTGATAATGAAAAACTGTTTTTT.

The chain combines TRBV29-1 with TRBJ1-2; D remains ambiguous. This CDR3 region has 15 residues. V lost 4 bases and J 4 bases, leaving 19 bases between the germline ends. Germline CDR1 is SQVTM and CDR2 is ANQGSEA. CDR3 sequence: CSVVALRTGSYGYTF. The CDR3 coding sequence is TGCAGCGTTGTGGCTCTGCGGACGGGAAGCTATGGCTACACCTTC. The whole variable domain, filled in from reference TRBV29-1 and TRBJ1-2, reads SAVISQKPSRDICQRGTSLTIQCQVDSQVTMMFWYRQQPGQSLTLIATANQGSEATYESGFVIDKFPISRPNLTFSTLTVSNMSPEDSSIYLCSVVALRTGSYGYTFGSGTRLTVV.

Only a few counts were recorded for this clone. The chain couples TRBV6-7 to TRBJ2-1, with no clear D. TRBV6-7 is annotated as an ORF whose role is uncertain. CDR3 length equals 11 residues. The V end was cut by 10 bases, the J end by 5 bases, with 9 bases between. CDR3 residues: CAITRNNEQFF. The CDR3, as DNA: TGTGCCATTACCAGGAACAATGAGCAGTTCTTC.